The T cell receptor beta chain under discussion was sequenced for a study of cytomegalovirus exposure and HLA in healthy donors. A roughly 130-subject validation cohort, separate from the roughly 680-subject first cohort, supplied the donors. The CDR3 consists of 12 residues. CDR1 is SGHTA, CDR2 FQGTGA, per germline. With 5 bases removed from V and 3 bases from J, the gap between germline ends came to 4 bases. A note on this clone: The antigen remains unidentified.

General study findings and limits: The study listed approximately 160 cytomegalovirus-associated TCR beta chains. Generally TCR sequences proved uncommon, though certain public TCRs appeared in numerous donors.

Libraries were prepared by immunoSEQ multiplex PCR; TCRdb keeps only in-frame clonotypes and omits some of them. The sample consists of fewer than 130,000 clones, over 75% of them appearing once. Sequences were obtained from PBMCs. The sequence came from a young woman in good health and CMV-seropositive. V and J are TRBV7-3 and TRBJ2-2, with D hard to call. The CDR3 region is CASSPDTGELFF. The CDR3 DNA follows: TGTGCCAGCAGCCCGGACACCGGGGAGCTGTTTTTT.